The rows below give T cell receptor beta chains drawn from one sample of a study of T cell responses to AZD1222 COVID-19 vaccine. The assay was immunoSEQ multiplex PCR, and TCRdb's table has in-frame clones only and misses some. The sample consists of roughly 120,000 clones, about nine tenths of them appearing once. The sequences come from peripheral blood, collected on day 0 of AZD1222 vaccination. The receptors here all came from an adult in good health. CDR3s include the opening cysteine and the closing phenylalanine or tryptophan. A D gene is named only where the DNA matches it firmly. Part of the rows lack a size; the others show once, few, many or a class for expanded clones.

TRBJ2-7 TRBD1 NA TRBV7-6 CASSLGSRGQGPYEQYF TGTGCCAGCAGCTTAGGATCTAGGGGACAGGGGCCCTACGAGCAGTACTTC
TRBJ1-1 NA NA TRBV10-3 CAISERERGANAEAFF TGTGCCATCAGTGAGCGGGAGAGGGGGGCGAACGCTGAAGCTTTCTTT
TRBJ2-1 TRBD2 once TRBV9 CASQGLAGNNEQFF TGTGCCAGTCAGGGACTAGCGGGAAACAATGAGCAGTTCTTC
TRBJ1-2 TRBD1 NA TRBV6-1 CASSENGQGYGYTF TGTGCCAGCAGTGAGAACGGACAGGGCTATGGCTACACCTTC
TRBJ1-1 NA NA TRBV19 CASSLAGSNTEAFF TGTGCCAGTAGTTTGGCGGGCAGTAACACTGAAGCTTTCTTT
TRBJ1-1 NA NA TRBV30 CAWRRKGGIESTEAFF TGTGCCTGGAGGCGGAAGGGGGGGATAGAAAGCACTGAAGCTTTCTTT
TRBJ1-2 NA NA TRBV7-6 CASSFSGVNGYTF TGTGCCAGCAGCTTCTCAGGGGTCAATGGCTACACCTTC
TRBJ2-7 TRBD1 once TRBV5-1 CASSWGQGYEQYF TGCGCCAGCAGCTGGGGACAGGGGTACGAGCAGTACTTC
TRBJ2-2 NA NA TRBV27 CASSLSDTGELFF TGTGCCAGCAGTTTATCAGACACCGGGGAGCTGTTTTTT
TRBJ2-4 NA NA TRBV18 CASSPLGQTLAKNIQYF TGTGCCAGCTCACCACTTGGACAAACTCTAGCCAAAAACATTCAGTACTTC
TRBJ1-5 TRBD1 NA TRBV19 CASTAGTGANQPQHF TGTGCCAGTACGGCCGGGACAGGGGCGAATCAGCCCCAGCATTTT
TRBJ2-1 NA NA TRBV5-4 CASSSGTGPYNEQFF TGTGCCAGCAGTAGCGGGACAGGGCCCTACAATGAGCAGTTCTTC
TRBJ1-4 NA NA TRBV6-2/TRBV6-3 CASSPGGGQEKLFF TGTGCCAGCAGCCCCGGGGGGGGGCAGGAAAAACTGTTTTTT
TRBJ2-1 NA NA TRBV5-8 CASSRGLSYNEQFF TGTGCCAGCAGCCGGGGACTGTCCTACAATGAGCAGTTCTTC
TRBJ1-2 NA NA TRBV4-3 CASSQGTEGTYGYTF TGCGCCAGCAGCCAAGGGACTGAGGGGACCTATGGCTACACCTTC
TRBJ1-6 NA NA TRBV4-3 CASSQDRTTTGYSPLHF TGCGCCAGCAGCCAAGATAGGACAACGACGGGGTATTCACCCCTCCACTTT
TRBJ2-5 TRBD1 NA TRBV9 CASSLQGAWETQYF TGTGCCAGCAGCCTACAGGGGGCGTGGGAGACCCAGTACTTC
TRBJ1-2 NA NA TRBV9 CASSVARDVANYGYTF TGTGCCAGCAGCGTAGCCAGGGACGTAGCTAACTATGGCTACACCTTC
TRBJ2-3 TRBD2 NA TRBV10-3 CATGTSGTTTDTQYF TGTGCCACCGGGACTAGCGGGACAACCACAGATACGCAGTATTTT
TRBJ2-1 NA NA TRBV27 CASSLGGPYNEQFF TGTGCCAGCAGTTTAGGCGGACCCTACAATGAGCAGTTCTTC
TRBJ2-5 TRBD1 NA TRBV19 CASSRGQGAGTTQYF TGTGCCAGTAGTAGGGGACAGGGGGCCGGGACGACCCAGTACTTC
TRBJ1-5 TRBD1 NA TRBV7-8 CASSSRTGGKDQPQHF TGTGCCAGCAGCTCCCGGACAGGGGGTAAGGATCAGCCCCAGCATTTT
TRBJ1-1 NA once TRBV5-1 CASSLVPGPMNTEAFF TGCGCCAGCAGCTTGGTTCCAGGGCCCATGAACACTGAAGCTTTCTTT
TRBJ2-2 TRBD2 NA TRBV9 CASSVGPSGSHGELFF TGTGCCAGCAGCGTAGGACCTAGCGGGAGCCACGGGGAGCTGTTTTTT
TRBJ2-5 TRBD2 once TRBV11-3 CASSLDVASGGETQYF TGTGCCAGCAGCTTAGATGTCGCTAGCGGGGGGGAGACCCAGTACTTC
TRBJ2-7 NA NA TRBV3-1/TRBV3-2 CASSQMDRSYEQYF TGTGCCAGCAGCCAAATGGACAGATCTTACGAGCAGTACTTC
TRBJ2-1 NA NA TRBV18 CASSPGGYHNEQFF TGTGCCAGCTCACCAGGGGGGTACCACAATGAGCAGTTCTTC
TRBJ1-5 NA NA TRBV12-3/TRBV12-4 CASRLSYQPQHF TGTGCCAGCAGACTTTCTTATCAGCCCCAGCATTTT
TRBJ1-5 NA few TRBV19 CASSPLAGKNQPQHF TGTGCCAGTAGTCCCCTGGCAGGGAAAAATCAGCCCCAGCATTTT
TRBJ1-4 NA once TRBV14 CASSFTGGAAEKLFF TGTGCCAGCAGCTTCACAGGCGGTGCTGCTGAAAAACTGTTTTTT
TRBJ1-2 NA NA TRBV24-1 CATRDSGYGYTF TGTGCCACCAGGGACAGCGGCTATGGCTACACCTTC
TRBJ2-7 TRBD2 NA TRBV4-2 CASSQRAGDIFYEQYF TGTGCCAGCAGCCAGAGAGCGGGGGACATTTTCTACGAGCAGTACTTC
TRBJ2-1 TRBD2 NA TRBV4-2 CASSQDGSGSTNEQFF TGTGCCAGCAGCCAAGATGGCAGCGGGAGCACGAATGAGCAGTTCTTC
TRBJ2-1 TRBD2 NA TRBV28 CASSFAGLAGASYNEQFF TGTGCCAGCAGTTTTGCGGGACTAGCGGGAGCCTCCTACAATGAGCAGTTCTTC
TRBJ2-7 TRBD2 NA TRBV27 CAVGGSYEQYF TGTGCCGTCGGGGGGTCCTACGAGCAGTACTTC
TRBJ1-2 NA once TRBV12-5 CASTPGYGYTF TGTGCTAGCACCCCGGGCTATGGCTACACCTTC
TRBJ2-1 NA NA TRBV11-2 CASSLGAYNEQFF TGTGCCAGCAGCCTCGGGGCATACAATGAGCAGTTCTTC
TRBJ1-1 NA once TRBV5-4 CASKHPNTEAFF TGTGCCAGCAAACACCCGAACACTGAAGCTTTCTTT
TRBJ2-7 TRBD2 NA TRBV5-1 CASRGTSGGYEQYF TGCGCCAGCAGGGGGACTAGCGGGGGCTACGAGCAGTACTTC
TRBJ2-5 TRBD1 NA TRBV24-1 CATSEDRGPKETQYF TGTGCCACCAGTGAGGACAGGGGGCCGAAGGAGACCCAGTACTTC
TRBJ1-1 TRBD1 NA TRBV27 CASSPGGAGTEAFF TGTGCCAGCAGTCCAGGGGGCGCCGGCACTGAAGCTTTCTTT